This T cell receptor (beta chain) was retrieved from a study of molecular identifiers for immune sequencing clone quantification. As for the study in general: In replicates, RNA from 20,000 or 100,000 naive CD8 cells was divided five ways and four parts were sequenced.

This CDR3 has 13 residues. Germline values: CDR1 MNHNS, CDR2 SASEGT. Trimming took 0 bases from V and 0 from J, leaving 3 bases between them. Using its own MiXCR run on the PCR reads, TCRdb lists one record per CDR3 protein. Seen here are some 94,000 distinct CDR3 sequences, 25% observed once, and the top ten hold 0.7% to 0.8%. This clonotype appeared a few times. Sorted cell numbers of about 20,000 to 1,000,000, with 10%, 30% or 50% RNA, served as input for naive CD8 libraries. Naive CD8 T cells underwent sorting with the CD8+CD4-CCR7+CD45RA+ definition. The J gene is TRBJ2-7, the V gene TRBV6-1; no reliable D call. This TCR derives from a human donor in good health. Some libraries in this study had Jurkat cell RNA spiked in. Material for sequencing was naive CD8+ T cells from blood, with Jurkat cell RNA spiked in. Subset noted: FACS-sorted CD8+CD4-CCR7+CD45RA+ naive T cells. The CDR3 DNA follows: TGTGCCAGCAGTGAAGCGGTCTCCTACGAGCAGTACTTC. This sequence encodes CASSEAVSYEQYF.